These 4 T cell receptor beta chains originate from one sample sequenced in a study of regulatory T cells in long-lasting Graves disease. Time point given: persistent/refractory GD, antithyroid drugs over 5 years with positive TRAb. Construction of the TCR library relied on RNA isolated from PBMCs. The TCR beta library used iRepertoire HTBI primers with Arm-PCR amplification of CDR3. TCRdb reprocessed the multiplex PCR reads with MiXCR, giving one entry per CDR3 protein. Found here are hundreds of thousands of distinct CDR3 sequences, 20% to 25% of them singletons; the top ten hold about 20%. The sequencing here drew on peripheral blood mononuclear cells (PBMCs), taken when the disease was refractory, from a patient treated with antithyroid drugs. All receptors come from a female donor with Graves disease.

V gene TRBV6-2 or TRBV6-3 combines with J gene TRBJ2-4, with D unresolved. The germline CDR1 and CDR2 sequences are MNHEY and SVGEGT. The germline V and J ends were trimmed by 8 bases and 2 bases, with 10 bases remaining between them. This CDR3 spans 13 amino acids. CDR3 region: CASAGSTKNIQYF. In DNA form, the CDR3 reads TGTGCCAGCGCCGGATCAACCAAAAACATTCAGTACTTC.

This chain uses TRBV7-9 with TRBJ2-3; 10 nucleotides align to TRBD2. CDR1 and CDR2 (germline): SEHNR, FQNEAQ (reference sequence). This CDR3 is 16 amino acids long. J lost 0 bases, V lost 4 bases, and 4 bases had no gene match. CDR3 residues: CASSYRLAGSTDTQYF. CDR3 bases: TGTGCCAGCAGCTATCGACTAGCGGGCAGCACAGATACGCAGTATTTT.

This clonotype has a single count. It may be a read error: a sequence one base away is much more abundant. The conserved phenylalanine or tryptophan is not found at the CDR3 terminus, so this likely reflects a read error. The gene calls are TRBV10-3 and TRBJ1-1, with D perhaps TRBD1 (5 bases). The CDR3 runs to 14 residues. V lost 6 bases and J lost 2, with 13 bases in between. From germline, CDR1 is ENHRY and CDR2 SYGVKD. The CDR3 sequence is CAIRPEGLNTEAFS. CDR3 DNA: TGTGCCATCAGACCGGAGGGGCTTAACACTGAAGCTTTCTCT.

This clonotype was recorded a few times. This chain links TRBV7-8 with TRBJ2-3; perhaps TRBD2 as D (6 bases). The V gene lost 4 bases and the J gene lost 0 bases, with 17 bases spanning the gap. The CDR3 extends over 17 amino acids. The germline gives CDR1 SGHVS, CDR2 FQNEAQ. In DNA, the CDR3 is TGTGCCAGCAGCTCCCTCCTTAGCGGTTATAGCACAGATACGCAGTATTTT. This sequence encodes CASSSLLSGYSTDTQYF.